This TCR beta chain was sequenced during a study of memory CD4+ T cells and cytomegalovirus serostatus. Study outcomes and limitations: Suggested: most of the CMV-linked TCR signature lies in CD4+ memory cells.

Repertoires were generated with immunoSEQ multiplex PCR, while TCRdb's copy carries only in-frame clones and drops some. The sample contains almost 55,000 clones, roughly 72% of which appear only once. The sort gate was single viable CD3+CD4+CD8-CD45RO+ cells for memory CD4+ T cells. Positive selection with CD4 microbeads enriched total CD4+ T cells. A word on this clone: Its antigen is undetermined.

Germline V gene data show CDR1 as KGHSH and CDR2 as LQKENI. Trimming left V 4 bases short and J 7 bases short, with 10 bases between. The CDR3 covers 13 residues. The chain is built from TRBV18 and TRBJ2-2; D not resolved. The clonotype originates from an adult in good health and CMV-seronegative. The sequenced sample was memory CD4+ T cells from blood. CDR3 sequence: CASSQGVDGELFF. In nucleotides, the CDR3 is TGTGCCAGCTCACAGGGCGTAGACGGGGAGCTGTTTTTT.